The present T cell receptor (beta chain) was sequenced within a study of blood T cell repertoires in COVID-19 (dated by TCRdb to the early 2020s). Background on the whole study: Samples from collaborators originated in the United States, Italy and Spain and spanned both the acute and convalescent phases of COVID-19. The sample metadata nearly always contained a de-identified subject ID, COVID-19 status, age in years and sex. A freely available public database, intended as a resource for researchers studying the immune response to SARS-CoV-2, is where the repertoires were released. Where available, HLA class I and class II types were obtained from metadata supplied by the sample provider rather than from assay-based typing. The samples were drawn from the first 160 participants of the ongoing ImmuneRACE study and from 1,254 subjects provided by 6 global collaborators. Deeply sampled blood TCRbeta repertoires from subjects exposed to, actively infected with, or recovered from COVID-19 were included in the dataset. The material from the prospective study consisted of cDNA or gDNA derived from T cells, B-cell-depleted T cells, or PBMCs.

TCRbeta CDR3 regions were amplified from genomic DNA using the immunoSEQ Assay, a bias-controlled multiplex PCR. Per the authors' processing: Nucleated cell counts per sample were estimated from amplification of reference gene primers within the assay. Sequence reads were collapsed and filtered to measure the absolute abundance of every unique TCRbeta CDR3 rearrangement. Productive Simpson clonality was computed per sample as the square root of Simpson's diversity index over productive rearrangements. In TCRdb, the immuneACCESS table is reduced to in-frame sequences with V and J assigned. These tables do not hold every clone; where another copy was compared, an unresolved V gene accounts for under half, and the others remain unexplained. V, J and clone size are those of that table, while D and trimming were read from the DNA. The sample includes about 290,000 clones, with roughly 80% observed a single time. Together, the top ten hold around 4.2% of the sample.

Whole blood was collected in K2EDTA tubes by collaborating institutions according to the institutions' own protocols. Collaborator samples were shipped for TCRbeta analysis as frozen whole blood, isolated PBMCs, or DNA extracted from either sample type. CDR1 and CDR2 were assigned from the germline V gene as MNHEY and SVGAGI. The CDR3 runs 15 amino acids, cysteine and phenylalanine included. The kept DNA is CDR3 alone, 45 bases in frame from the first base. Trimming takes 7 bases from V and 3 bases from J, and the germline ends sit 16 bases apart. A note on this clone: Its antigen is currently not known. Base qualities were left out, and no much larger clone turns up one base away.

The paper's findings and limits, for the study overall: How much clinical and demographic metadata was included differed by source and by participant, and the metadata was provided uncurated.

The specimen was peripheral blood. Recombination joined TRBV6-5 with TRBJ1-3; the D gene is perhaps TRBD1, on 5 matching bases. This TCR came from a woman between 50 and 59 years old with active or convalescent COVID-19. The DNA is TGTGCCAGCATCGCAGGGTTAGGTTATGGAAACACCATATATTTT. Its product reads: CASIAGLGYGNTIYF.